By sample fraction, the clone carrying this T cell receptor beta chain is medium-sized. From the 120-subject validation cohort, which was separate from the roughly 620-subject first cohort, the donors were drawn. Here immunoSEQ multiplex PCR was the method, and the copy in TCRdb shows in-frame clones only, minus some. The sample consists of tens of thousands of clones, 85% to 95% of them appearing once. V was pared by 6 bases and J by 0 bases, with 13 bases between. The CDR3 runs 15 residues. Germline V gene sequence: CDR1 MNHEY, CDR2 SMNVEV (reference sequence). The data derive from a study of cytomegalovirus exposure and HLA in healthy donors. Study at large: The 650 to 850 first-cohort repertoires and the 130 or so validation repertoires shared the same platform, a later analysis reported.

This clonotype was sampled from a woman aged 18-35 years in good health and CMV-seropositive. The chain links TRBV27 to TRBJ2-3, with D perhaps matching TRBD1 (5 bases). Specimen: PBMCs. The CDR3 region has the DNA TGTGCCAGCAGCCGACAGCACCTTAGCACAGATACGCAGTATTTT. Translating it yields CASSRQHLSTDTQYF.